The entry below gives a single TCR beta chain sequence along with its context. The data stem from a study of blood T cell repertoires in COVID-19. Only in-frame clones appear in the TCRdb table, and some are missing; sequencing was by immunoSEQ multiplex PCR. The sample yields approximately 130,000 clones, roughly 72% seen once. The sequence derives from a human donor in a cohort sampled during active COVID-19. The sample was peripheral blood.

CDR3 residues: CASSHGENTEAFF. The CDR3 DNA sequence: TGTGCCAGCAGCCACGGGGAGAACACTGAAGCTTTCTTT. The chain joins TRBV7-8 to TRBJ1-1, with D unclear. Per the germline V gene, CDR1 is SGHVS and CDR2 is FQNEAQ. CDR3 length: 13 amino acids. Deletions cut 5 bases from V and 1 base from J, with 8 bases between.